This TCR beta chain was identified during a study of T cells after yellow fever vaccination. Study observations and caveats: Abundant contaminating clonotypes from the bulk population could appear in FACS-sorted repertoires. Few clonotypes appeared in both CD4 and CD8 compartments. The secondary response showed a weaker magnitude and a faster peak, day 5 versus 15.

This CDR3 is 17 amino acids long. A universal primer site and UMIs were added as TCR cDNA was made by 5'RACE template switching. TCRdb re-analysed the 5' RACE reads in MiXCR, keeping a single row per CDR3 protein. The sample has about 230,000 distinct CDR3 sequences, roughly 6.3% seen once; the top ten hold more than 0.85%. This clonotype was counted only a few times. What it binds is not known. This rearrangement joins TRBV21-1 to TRBJ2-7; the table's D call TRBD2 went unverified against the DNA. TRBV21-1 is a pseudogene segment. The sequence was collected from a young man who received the YFV17D yellow fever vaccine. The starting material was CD4+ T cells sorted from PBMCs, obtained on the day of the yellow fever booster vaccination. For the CDR3, the DNA is TGTGCCAGCAGCAAAGATCAGGAGGGTTACTTTTACTACGAGCAGTACTTC. As protein: CASSKDQEGYFYYEQYF.